A single sample is the source of the 3 T cell receptor beta chains below, sequenced in a study of blood T cell repertoires in COVID-19. TCRdb's copy holds only in-frame clones and misses some; the assay was immunoSEQ multiplex PCR. Among about 200,000 clones listed, around 90% were seen once. Sequenced sample: PBMCs or T cells enriched from blood (not recorded which). Every receptor here comes from a woman between 25 and 40 years old who had recovered from COVID-19.

This chain joins TRBV18 and TRBJ1-2; tentatively, D is TRBD1 (5 bases). Germline V CDR1 and CDR2: KGHSH, LQKENI. V gave up 1 base and J gave up 6 bases, with 9 bases separating them. The length of the CDR3 is 13 residues. The CDR3 spells CASSPREGDGYTF. CDR3 nucleotide sequence: TGTGCCAGCTCACCACGGGAAGGGGATGGCTACACCTTC.

The chain joins TRBV7-2 to TRBJ1-5, with TRBD1 as a possible D gene (6 bases). The CDR3 has 15 amino acids. The germline V gene encodes CDR1 SGHTA and CDR2 FQGNSA. V lost 5 bases to trimming and J lost 4 bases, with 15 bases between them. The CDR3 here is CASSKDRPPNQPQHF. CDR3 DNA sequence: TGTGCCAGCAGCAAAGACAGGCCCCCTAATCAGCCCCAGCATTTT. Based on the CDR3 plus reference TRBV7-2 and TRBJ1-5, the full variable domain is GAGVSQSPSNKVTEKGKDVELRCDPISGHTALYWYRQSLGQGLEFLIYFQGNSAPDKSGLPSDRFSAERTGGSVSTLTIQRTQQEDSAVYLCASSKDRPPNQPQHFGDGTRLSIL.

J is TRBJ2-3 and V is TRBV30; 11 bases are shared with TRBD2. Germline V lookup: CDR1 GTSNPN, CDR2 SVGIG (reference sequence). V trimming: 3 bases; J trimming: 3 bases; junction bases outside the gene matches: 5. The CDR3 is made up of 15 amino acids. CDR3 bases: TGTGCCTGGAGCAAGTCTAGCGGGAGGACAGATACGCAGTATTTT. Residues: CAWSKSSGRTDTQYF.